This T cell receptor beta chain was identified during a study of breast tumors, draining lymph nodes, adjacent tissues. The V gene end was trimmed by 6 bases and the J gene end by 6 bases; junction bases not matched to a gene: 11. Germline lookup yields CDR1 DFQATT and CDR2 SNEGSKA (reference sequence). This CDR3 is 15 amino acids long. Breast cancer patients provided tissue from their axillary draining lymph nodes. TCRdb reanalysed the multiplex PCR reads using MiXCR and keeps one entry per CDR3 protein. The top ten clones hold 8.1% of a sample with about 89,000 distinct CDR3 sequences, roughly 29% of them seen once. This clonotype is a singleton in its sample. Because the CDR3 is missing its conserved closing phenylalanine or tryptophan, this is likely a read error.

This TCR was recovered from a female donor with breast cancer. Some clones in this sample may be carry-over from other donors' samples. The material sequenced was axillary lymph node tissue. The rearrangement links TRBV20-1 to TRBJ1-5; 10 bases map to TRBD1. The CDR3 DNA follows: TGCAGTGCCAGGACAGACAGGGGGCTTGGTCAGCCCCAGCATGGT. It specifies CSARTDRGLGQPQHG.